A selection of T cell receptor beta chains follows, all from one sample in a study of OX40 agonist ivuxolimab in advanced cancers. Generated by immunoSEQ multiplex PCR, the TCRdb table keeps only in-frame clones and is missing some. Altogether tens of thousands of clones are present, about four fifths being singletons, with the ten largest covering under 13%. The sequencing used CD4+ or CD8+ T cells sorted from blood, collected in a trial of the OX40 agonist ivuxolimab. These receptors all stem from an adult with an advanced solid tumor such as melanoma, head and neck, liver or kidney cancer. Both conserved end residues are part of each CDR3. The D gene is left open where the match is weak. The size of a clone is reported for some rows only, either as once, few or many, or as a class for expanded clones.

CDR3 DNA,CDR3 protein,clone size,D gene,J gene,V gene
TGTGCCAGCAGCGTCTTGGGACAGGGGACTAATGAAAAACTGTTTTTT,CASSVLGQGTNEKLFF,NA,TRBD1,TRBJ1-4,TRBV9
TGCAGCGTTACGGCGGGAGACGGCACAGGGGAGCTGTTTTTT,CSVTAGDGTGELFF,NA,TRBD2,TRBJ2-2,TRBV29-1
TGCAGCGTTGAAGATCCCAGAAACACTGAAGCTTTCTTT,CSVEDPRNTEAFF,NA,NA,TRBJ1-1,TRBV29-1
TGTGCCAGCAGCACATACTTCGGACAGCTCTCTGGAAACACCATATATTTT,CASSTYFGQLSGNTIYF,once,NA,TRBJ1-3,TRBV7-8
TGTGCCAGCAGTGACTCCGGGACTTCGAACGCGGTTCGGCAGTTCTTC,CASSDSGTSNAVRQFF,NA,NA,TRBJ2-1,TRBV27
TGCGCCAGCAGCCACCGAGATGAGCAGTTCTTC,CASSHRDEQFF,NA,NA,TRBJ2-1,TRBV4-1
TGTGCCAGCAGTGTGGAGGGAACACGAACCTACGAGCAGTACTTC,CASSVEGTRTYEQYF,NA,NA,TRBJ2-7,TRBV2
TGTGCCAGCAGCTTGAGGACGAGCTCCTACGAGCAGTACTTC,CASSLRTSSYEQYF,NA,NA,TRBJ2-7,TRBV7-6
TGTGCCAGCAGTGATGGGACAGGGTTAGGGAACGAGCAGTACTTC,CASSDGTGLGNEQYF,NA,TRBD1,TRBJ2-7,TRBV6-1
TGCGCCAGCAGCTTGGGGGCGGACCTGGAGCTGTTTTTT,CASSLGADLELFF,NA,NA,TRBJ2-2,TRBV5-1
TGTGCCAGCAGTCGAAAATACCCAGGGTGGCCCCAGAAGAGCTCTGGAAACACCATATATTTT,CASSRKYPGWPQKSSGNTIYF,NA,NA,TRBJ1-3,TRBV28
TGTGCCAGCAGCACGACCGGGACTACACAAGAGACCCAGTACTTC,CASSTTGTTQETQYF,many,TRBD2,TRBJ2-5,TRBV9
TGTGCCAGCAGCTTAGCGCCCACGGGCATGAACACTGAAGCTTTCTTT,CASSLAPTGMNTEAFF,few,NA,TRBJ1-1,TRBV7-6
TGTGCCAGCAGCCCAGACCCCTCACTCGCTATTGTTCCTGAAGCTTTCTTT,CASSPDPSLAIVPEAFF,NA,NA,TRBJ1-1,TRBV13
TGTGCCAGCAGCGTAGGGCGGGAGGGTCCCATCGGGGAGCTGTTTTTT,CASSVGREGPIGELFF,NA,TRBD2,TRBJ2-2,TRBV9
TGTGCCAGTAGTACCCAGGGGGGAAGTGGCACTGAAGCTTTCTTT,CASSTQGGSGTEAFF,NA,TRBD1,TRBJ1-1,TRBV19
TGTGCCAGCAGCCGCGACGTCCCCTCCAGCACCGGGGAGCTGTTTTTT,CASSRDVPSSTGELFF,NA,NA,TRBJ2-2,TRBV5-4
TGTGCCAGCAGTGACTCTTTCGGTAATGGCTACACCTTC,CASSDSFGNGYTF,NA,NA,TRBJ1-2,TRBV27
TGCGCCAGCAGCTTGGAGCTGAATTCACCCCTCCACTTT,CASSLELNSPLHF,NA,NA,TRBJ1-6,TRBV5-1
TGTGCCAGCAGCGCAGGGACTAGCGGGAGGGCGAATACGCAGTATTTT,CASSAGTSGRANTQYF,NA,TRBD2,TRBJ2-3,TRBV5-4
TGTGCCAGCAGAGCCCTGGCAGGCGAGCAGTACTTC,CASRALAGEQYF,NA,NA,TRBJ2-7,TRBV14
TGTGCCAGCAGCTTAGGACTAGCGGAGGAGCAGTTCTTC,CASSLGLAEEQFF,NA,TRBD2,TRBJ2-1,TRBV11-2